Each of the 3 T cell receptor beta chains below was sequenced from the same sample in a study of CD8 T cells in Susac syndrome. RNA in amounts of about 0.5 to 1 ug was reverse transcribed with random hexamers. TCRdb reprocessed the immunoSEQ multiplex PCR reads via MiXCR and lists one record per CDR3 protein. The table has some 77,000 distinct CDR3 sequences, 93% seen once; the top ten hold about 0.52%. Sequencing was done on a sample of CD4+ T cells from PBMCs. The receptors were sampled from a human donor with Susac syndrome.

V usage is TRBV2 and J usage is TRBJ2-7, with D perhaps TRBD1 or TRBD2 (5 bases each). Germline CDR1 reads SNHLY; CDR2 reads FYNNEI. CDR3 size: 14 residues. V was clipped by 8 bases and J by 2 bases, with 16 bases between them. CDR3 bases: TGTGCCAGCGGCATAGGGACGGAGACCTACGAGCAGTACTTC. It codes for CASGIGTETYEQYF.

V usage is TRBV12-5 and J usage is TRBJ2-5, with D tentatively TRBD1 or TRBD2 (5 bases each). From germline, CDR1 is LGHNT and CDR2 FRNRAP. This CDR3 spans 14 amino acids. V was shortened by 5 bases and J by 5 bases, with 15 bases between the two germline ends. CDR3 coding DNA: TGTGCTAGTGGTGGGACGGGGTCTAAGGAGACCCAGTACTTC. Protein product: CASGGTGSKETQYF.

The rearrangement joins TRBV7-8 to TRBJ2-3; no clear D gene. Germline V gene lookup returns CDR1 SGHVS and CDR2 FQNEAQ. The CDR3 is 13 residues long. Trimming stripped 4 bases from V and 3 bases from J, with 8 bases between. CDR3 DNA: TGTGCCAGCAGCTCTCCCGGGACAGATACGCAGTATTTT. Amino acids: CASSSPGTDTQYF.